Below, 18 T cell receptor beta chains from the same sample are listed, as sequenced in a study of OX40 agonist ivuxolimab in advanced cancers. Data came from immunoSEQ multiplex PCR; TCRdb stores just in-frame clones and leaves some out. The table shows 65,000 to 90,000 clones, with about 86% occurring only once. This sample comprised CD4+ or CD8+ T cells sorted from blood, obtained in a trial of the OX40 agonist ivuxolimab. These receptors were collected from an adult with an advanced solid tumor such as melanoma, head and neck, liver or kidney cancer.

The chain carries TRBV5-8 and TRBJ2-3; 10 bases agree with TRBD1. The CDR3 runs 16 residues. The V gene end was trimmed by 1 base and the J gene end by 6 bases; junction bases not matched to a gene: 8. CDR1 is SGHTS and CDR2 is YDEGEE in the germline V gene. CDR3 residues: CASSLSRDRGRDTQYF. In DNA form, the CDR3 reads TGTGCCAGCAGCTTGTCCCGGGACAGGGGCAGGGATACGCAGTATTTT.

This chain joins TRBV7-2 and TRBJ1-4, with D unresolved. Germline V gene lookup returns CDR1 SGHTA and CDR2 FQGNSA. This CDR3 has 14 amino acids. V was shortened by 1 base and J by 5 bases, with 8 bases between the two germline ends. CDR3 protein: CASSLGRNNEKLFF. The DNA for the CDR3 is TGTGCCAGCAGCTTAGGCAGGAACAATGAAAAACTGTTTTTT.

This chain links TRBV7-2 with TRBJ1-2; D is possibly TRBD1 (5 bases). V was pared by 5 bases and J by 4 bases, with 14 bases between. Germline loops: CDR1 SGHTA, CDR2 FQGNSA. The CDR3 is 14 residues long. The CDR3 DNA sequence: TGTGCCAGCAGCCCCCCGGGGGTAATCTATGGCTACACCTTC. The encoded protein is CASSPPGVIYGYTF.

The chain combines TRBV5-1 with TRBJ2-7; D not certain. Germline values: CDR1 SGHRS, CDR2 YFSETQ. The CDR3 loop spans 14 amino acids. The ends were cut back, 1 base at V and 4 bases at J, with 12 bases in the middle. In nucleotides, the CDR3 is TGCGCCAGCAGCTTGAATTCGGACCCATACGAGCAGTACTTC. It yields the protein CASSLNSDPYEQYF.

The rearrangement links TRBV29-1 to TRBJ2-3; maybe TRBD2 (6 bases). CDR3 length: 14 residues. Germline CDR1 SQVTM, CDR2 ANQGSEA. The ends were cut back, 8 bases at V and 4 bases at J, with 19 bases in the middle. CDR3 bases: TGCAGCTTTGGAGGGCAGGGCCGCCCAGATACGCAGTATTTT. This encodes CSFGGQGRPDTQYF.

J is TRBJ1-5 and V is TRBV28, with TRBD1 matching 9 bases. The CDR3 runs to 15 residues. Germline V gene sequence: CDR1 MDHEN, CDR2 SYDVKM. Trimming cost V 6 bases and J 5 bases; bases outside gene matches: 8. The chain's CDR3 is CASRRPGQGHQPQHF. For the CDR3, the DNA is TGTGCCAGCAGGAGACCGGGACAGGGACATCAGCCCCAGCATTTT.

The chain has TRBV5-7 and TRBJ2-5, with unresolved D. TRBV5-7 is assigned to the ORF class and has an uncertain function. The V gene lost 2 bases and the J gene lost 4 bases, with 3 bases spanning the gap. This CDR3 region has 11 residues. In nucleotides, the CDR3 is TGTGCCAGCAGCTTCGGAGAGACCCAGTACTTC. Its protein is CASSFGETQYF.

The chain recombines TRBV18 with TRBJ2-7; the D is unclear. Per the germline V gene, CDR1 is KGHSH and CDR2 is LQKENI. There are 12 residues in the CDR3. V was cut by 5 bases and J by 6 bases, with 11 bases left in between. DNA for the CDR3: TGTGCCAGCTCATCGACTGAAACCGAGCAGTACTTC. It encodes CASSSTETEQYF. Full variable domain (rest looked up from reference TRBV18 and TRBJ2-7): NAGVMQNPRHLVRRRGQEARLRCSPMKGHSHVYWYRQLPEEGLKFMVYLQKENIIDESGMPKERFSAEFPKEGPSILRIQQVVRGDSAAYFCASSSTETEQYFGPGTRLTVT.

V and J are TRBV6-4 and TRBJ2-1; 7 bases map to TRBD1. The germline V gene encodes CDR1 MRHNA and CDR2 SNTAGT. J lost 6 bases, V lost 0 bases, and 2 bases had no gene match. The CDR3 is 14 residues long. This chain's CDR3 is CASSDSTGSNEQFF. DNA for the CDR3: TGTGCCAGCAGTGACTCGACAGGGTCCAATGAGCAGTTCTTC.

V gene TRBV28 combines with J gene TRBJ1-2; D gene unclear. The germline V gene has CDR1 MDHEN and CDR2 SYDVKM. With 5 bases removed from V and 4 bases from J, the gap between germline ends came to 17 bases. CDR3 length: 15 amino acids. The CDR3 loop reads CASSLSMGTGYGYTF. In nucleotides, the CDR3 is TGTGCCAGCAGTCTAAGTATGGGCACGGGCTATGGCTACACCTTC.

The chain has TRBV27 and TRBJ1-2, with a weak D call TRBD1 (6 bases). Trimming shortened V by 8 bases and J by 2 bases, and 9 bases separated the two germline ends. This CDR3 has 12 residues. CDR1 and CDR2 (germline): MNHEY, SMNVEV (reference sequence). CDR3 amino acids: CASRDKNYGYTF. The DNA for the CDR3 is TGTGCCAGCCGGGACAAAAACTATGGCTACACCTTC.

J is TRBJ2-5 and V is TRBV27; D call uncertain. Between the trimmed V and J ends, which lost 6 bases and 4 bases, there was a span of 12 bases. The CDR3 spans 13 residues. Germline values: CDR1 MNHEY, CDR2 SMNVEV (reference sequence). CDR3 nucleotides: TGTGCCAGCAGCTGGAGTGTTGGAGAGACCCAGTACTTC. This gives the protein CASSWSVGETQYF.

The chain carries TRBV5-1 and TRBJ2-1, with D uncertain. Germline CDR1 SGHRS, CDR2 YFSETQ. The CDR3 consists of 15 residues. The V and J ends lost 0 bases and 1 base respectively, with 8 bases between them. In nucleotides, the CDR3 is TGCGCCAGCAGCTTGGATAGTAGGTCCTACAATGAGCAGTTCTTC. As protein: CASSLDSRSYNEQFF.

CDR3 in amino acids: CASSETQGAEKLFF. DNA for the CDR3: TGTGCCAGCAGCGAGACACAGGGTGCTGAAAAACTGTTTTTT. The V call is TRBV9, the J call TRBJ1-4; the D gene is possibly TRBD1 (6 bases). V dropped 3 bases and J dropped 7 bases, with 13 bases sitting between them. The CDR3 sequence is 14 residues long. Per the germline V gene, CDR1 is SGDLS and CDR2 is YYNGEE.

The chain carries TRBV6-1 and TRBJ2-2; 13 bases align to TRBD2. This CDR3 is 15 amino acids long. Germline trimming cut 6 bases from V and 4 bases from J; bases unmatched to any gene: 2. CDR1 MNHNS and CDR2 SASEGT come from the germline V gene. The CDR3 DNA is TGTGCCAGCAGACTAGCGGGAGGGGTCACCGGGGAGCTGTTTTTT. It specifies CASRLAGGVTGELFF.

The CDR3 sequence: CASSWTSGAYEQYF. CDR3 bases: TGTGCCAGCAGTTGGACTAGCGGTGCCTACGAGCAGTACTTC. The V and J genes are TRBV2 and TRBJ2-7; 10 nucleotides line up with TRBD2. Trimming took 5 bases from V and 2 from J; bases not matched to a gene: 3. Germline CDR1 SNHLY, CDR2 FYNNEI. The CDR3 has 14 amino acids.

The rearrangement joins TRBV29-1 to TRBJ1-1, with D uncertain. Germline assignment: CDR1 SQVTM and CDR2 ANQGSEA. The germline V and J ends were trimmed by 8 bases and 2 bases, with 15 bases remaining between them. This CDR3 is 13 amino acids long. CDR3 in amino acids: CSLSVGSNTEAFF. In DNA form, the CDR3 reads TGCAGCCTCTCCGTCGGTTCCAACACTGAAGCTTTCTTT.

This clone showed up just once. The rearrangement links TRBV4-2 to TRBJ1-4; possibly TRBD1 for D (5 bases). The CDR3 covers 14 residues. CDR1 is LGHNA, CDR2 YNFKEQ, per germline. V was trimmed by 0 bases and J by 8 bases, leaving 10 bases between them. CDR3 sequence (DNA): TGTGCCAGCAGCCAAGAAAGGGACCAGGAAAAACTGTTTTTT. It is translated as CASSQERDQEKLFF.